This T cell receptor (beta chain) was identified in a study of T-cell memory formation after mild COVID-19. On the study more broadly: TCR clusters were largely donor specific. Study-level results: Clonal second-wave expansions that peaked on day 37 had unconfirmed SARS-CoV-2 specificity. Clones contracting across day 15 to 85 had a balanced CD4/CD8 profile; later expanding clones leaned CD4+. Shrinking CD4+ clones resided mostly in CM and EM, and CD8+ ones in EMRA.

One entry per CDR3 protein results from TCRdb running MiXCR on the 5' RACE reads. The sample lists around 400,000 distinct CDR3 sequences, roughly a quarter occurring once. The CDR3 is 14 amino acids. CDR1 and CDR2 (germline): DFQATT, SNEGSKA (reference sequence). With 4 bases removed from V and 0 bases from J, the gap between germline ends came to 13 bases. Comment on this clonotype: Its antigen is not identified.

The sequence came from an adult woman who had mild COVID-19 (a few samples of this study predate the infection). Cell type and time point are not known. The chain uses TRBV20-1 and TRBJ2-7, with unresolved D. The sample consisted of PBMCs or a T cell subset sorted from them (not recorded which). The CDR3 region is CSAIRPPASYEQYF. Written as DNA, the CDR3 is TGCAGTGCTATTAGACCCCCAGCCTCCTACGAGCAGTACTTC.